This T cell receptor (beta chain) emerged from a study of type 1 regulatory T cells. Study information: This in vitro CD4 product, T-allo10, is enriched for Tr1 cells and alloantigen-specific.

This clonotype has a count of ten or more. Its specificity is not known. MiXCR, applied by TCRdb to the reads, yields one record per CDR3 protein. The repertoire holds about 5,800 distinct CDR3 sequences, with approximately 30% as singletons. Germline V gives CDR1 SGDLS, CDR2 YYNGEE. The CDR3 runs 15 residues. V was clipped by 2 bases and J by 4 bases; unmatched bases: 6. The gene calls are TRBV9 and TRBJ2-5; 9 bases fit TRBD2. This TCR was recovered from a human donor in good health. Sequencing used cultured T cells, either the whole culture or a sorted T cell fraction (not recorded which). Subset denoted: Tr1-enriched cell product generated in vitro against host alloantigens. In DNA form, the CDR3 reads TGTGCCAGCAGCGTGGCCCCAGCGGGAGGAGAGACCCAGTACTTC. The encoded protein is CASSVAPAGGETQYF.